The 9 T cell receptor beta chains below come from one sample, sequenced in a study of blood T cell repertoires in COVID-19. TCRdb's table, derived via immunoSEQ multiplex PCR, lists solely in-frame clones and lacks some. The table includes 200,000 to 300,000 clones, 84% detected once. What was sequenced was peripheral blood. These TCRs come from a woman aged 40 to 55 who had recovered from COVID-19.

The V call is TRBV6-5, the J call TRBJ1-5; TRBD1 matches 9 bases. V shed 6 bases and J 6 bases; nucleotides not matched to a gene: 3. The CDR3 has 13 amino acids. CDR1 is MNHEY, CDR2 SVGAGI, per germline. The DNA for the CDR3 is TGTGCCAGCAGGCGACAGGGGGGTCAGCCCCAGCATTTT. It encodes CASRRQGGQPQHF.

The chain links TRBV19 to TRBJ2-2, with 11 bases identical to TRBD2. The CDR3 extends over 18 amino acids. Germline trimming cut 3 bases from V and 2 bases from J; bases unmatched to any gene: 8. CDR1 is LNHDA and CDR2 is SQIVND in the germline V gene (reference sequence). CDR3 DNA: TGTGCCAGTAGTATCCTAGCGGGGGGCAGGGGTAACACCGGGGAGCTGTTTTTT. The encoded protein is CASSILAGGRGNTGELFF.

The chain employs TRBV29-1 and TRBJ1-2; 8 bases match TRBD1. With V trimmed by 5 bases and J by 3 bases, 8 bases remained unmatched. CDR3 length equals 14 residues. Germline loops: CDR1 SQVTM, CDR2 ANQGSEA. The CDR3 loop reads CSVNGQGTDYGYTF. The CDR3 nucleotides read TGCAGCGTTAATGGACAGGGAACTGACTATGGCTACACCTTC.

This clone was counted once. J is TRBJ2-2 and V is TRBV29-1; D possibly corresponds to TRBD1 (6 bases). The ends were cut back, 5 bases at V and 0 bases at J, with 13 bases in the middle. The germline gives CDR1 SQVTM, CDR2 ANQGSEA. The CDR3 has 15 residues. The CDR3 sequence: CSVSWTAANTGELFF. The CDR3 DNA is TGCAGCGTTTCGTGGACAGCCGCGAACACCGGGGAGCTGTTTTTT.

The CDR3 sequence is CASSYQQGSYEQYF. As DNA, the CDR3 is TGTGCCAGCAGTTACCAACAGGGATCCTACGAGCAGTACTTC. The gene calls are TRBV6-5 and TRBJ2-7; D may be TRBD1 (6 bases). The CDR3 loop spans 14 amino acids. Between the trimmed V and J ends, which lost 2 bases and 1 base, there was a span of 9 bases. Per the germline V gene, CDR1 is MNHEY and CDR2 is SVGAGI.

CDR3 bases: TGCGCCAGCAGCTTCGGGGGGGCCGGGGAGACCCAGTACTTC. Translated: CASSFGGAGETQYF. The chain joins TRBV5-1 to TRBJ2-5; 8 bases are a match to TRBD2. CDR3 size: 14 residues. The germline gives CDR1 SGHRS, CDR2 YFSETQ. V was clipped by 2 bases and J by 5 bases; unmatched bases: 5.

The CDR3 coding sequence is TGTGCCATCAGTGCCCCGGGGGGGGGCACTGAAGCTTTCTTT. Translating it yields CAISAPGGGTEAFF. The V call is TRBV10-3, the J call TRBJ1-1; possible D gene TRBD1, 5 bases. The germline CDR1 and CDR2 sequences are ENHRY and SYGVKD. The CDR3 has 14 amino acids. Trimming took off 4 bases at V and 4 bases at J, with 13 bases between the two ends.

The V call is TRBV5-4, the J call TRBJ2-7; tentative D call: TRBD2 (6 bases). Germline V CDR1 and CDR2: SGHNT, YYREEE (reference sequence). CDR3 length: 15 residues. Trimming took 4 bases from V and 5 from J, leaving 19 bases between them. The CDR3 nucleotides are TGTGCCAGCAGCCCGGATTTCGTTCGGGGGAACGAGCAGTACTTC. It codes for CASSPDFVRGNEQYF. The complete variable domain, with remaining parts taken from reference TRBV5-4 and TRBJ2-7, reads ETGVTQSPTHLIKTRGQQVTLRCSSQSGHNTVSWYQQALGQGPQFIFQYYREEENGRGNFPPRFSGLQFPNYSSELNVNALELDDSALYLCASSPDFVRGNEQYFGPGTRLTVT.

This rearrangement joins TRBV28 to TRBJ1-6; no clear D gene. Looked up from germline, CDR1 is MDHEN and CDR2 is SYDVKM. Trimming stripped 6 bases from V and 0 bases from J, with 12 bases between. The CDR3 runs to 16 residues. The chain's CDR3 is CASSFGGPSYNSPLHF. CDR3 nucleotides: TGTGCCAGCAGCTTCGGCGGGCCCTCCTATAATTCACCCCTCCACTTT.